This TCR beta chain was captured by sequencing in a study of CD8 T cells in ankylosing spondylitis. Trimming left V 6 bases short and J 7 bases short, with 10 bases between. The CDR3 sequence is 13 residues long. Findings and caveats of the study: One TCR beta motif, made up of several highly homologous variants, appeared characteristic of ankylosing spondylitis blood.

TCRdb recomputed calls from the 5' RACE reads with MiXCR, one row per CDR3 protein. Here the sample spans 200,000 to 250,000 distinct CDR3 sequences, under 12% being singletons. This clonotype was seen repeatedly, ten times or more. Its antigen is not known. The sequenced sample was blood, either unsorted or a sorted T cell fraction (not recorded which). V gene TRBV12-3 or TRBV12-4 combines with J gene TRBJ1-6; the D is unclear. The receptor comes from a male donor with ankylosing spondylitis or in good health (not recorded which). For the CDR3, the DNA is TGTGCCAGCAGCCCCTCGGGGAATTCACCCCTCCACTTT. This encodes CASSPSGNSPLHF.